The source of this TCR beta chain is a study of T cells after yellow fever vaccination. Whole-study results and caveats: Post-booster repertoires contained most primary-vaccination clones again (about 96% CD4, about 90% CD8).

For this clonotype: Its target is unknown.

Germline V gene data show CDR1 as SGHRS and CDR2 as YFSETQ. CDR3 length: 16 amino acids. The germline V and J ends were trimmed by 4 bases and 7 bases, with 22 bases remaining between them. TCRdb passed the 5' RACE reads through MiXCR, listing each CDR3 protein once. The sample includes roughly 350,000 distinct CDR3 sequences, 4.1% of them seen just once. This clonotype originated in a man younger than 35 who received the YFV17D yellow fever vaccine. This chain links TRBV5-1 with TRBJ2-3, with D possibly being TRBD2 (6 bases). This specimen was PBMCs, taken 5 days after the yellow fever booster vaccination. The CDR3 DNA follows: TGCGCCAGCAGCCGAGGCGGGGACCCACATTCAAATACGCAGTATTTT. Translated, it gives CASSRGGDPHSNTQYF. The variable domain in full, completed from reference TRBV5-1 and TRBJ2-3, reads KAGVTQTPRYLIKTRGQQVTLSCSPISGHRSVSWYQQTPGQGLQFLFEYFSETQRNKGNFPGRFSGRQFSNSRSEMNVSTLELGDSALYLCASSRGGDPHSNTQYFGPGTRLTVL.